The T cell receptor beta chain under discussion was sequenced for a study of shared T cell receptors in the human thymus. Assay: immunoSEQ multiplex PCR; the TCRdb copy retains only in-frame clones and omits some. Altogether approximately 760,000 clones are present, approximately 83% being singletons, with the ten largest covering roughly 0.01%. The CDR3 length is 23 residues. V lost 4 bases and J lost 0; bases outside the gene matches: 27. Germline V gives CDR1 LGHNA, CDR2 YNFKEQ. The sample was also linked to a second study, of human thymus T cells.

This TCR derives from a girl in the first two years of life with a congenital heart defect. V gene TRBV4-2 combines with J gene TRBJ2-7; 10 bases match TRBD2. The sequencing sample was made of thymocytes. In nucleotides, the CDR3 is TGTGCCAGCAGCCCGCTCGGGCAGGTGTCGGTGTTAGTAGCGGGGGGCAGCTCCTACGAGCAGTACTTC. The encoded protein is CASSPLGQVSVLVAGGSSYEQYF.